Below, one TCR beta chain is given with its context. Its antigen remains unidentified. Base-call qualities are not available, and no considerably larger clone is one nucleotide away. The immunoSEQ assay was used to sequence the CDR3 region of the TCR beta chain. The study's own analysis went as follows. For every specimen, the T-cell fraction, clonal dominance and maximum TCR clone frequency were calculated. Not all clones reach the TCRdb copy of this immuneACCESS table, which keeps in-frame sequences only. Checked studies attribute under half of the gap to unresolved V genes and leave the rest unexplained. V and J calls and clone size are given by that table; D and trimming were obtained from the DNA. Across this sample there are about 11,000 clones, with 68% seen only once. Around 7.3% of the sample is held by the ten biggest clonotypes. From cysteine to phenylalanine, the CDR3 is 12 amino acids long. Just CDR3 DNA is preserved here, 36 bases in frame from base 1. Taken from the germline V gene, the CDR1 and CDR2 loops are SNHLY and FYNNEI. V loses 2 bases, J loses 5 bases, and the germline ends lie 6 bases apart.

The data originate from a study of T cell repertoires in urothelial bladder cancer (dated by TCRdb to about 2019). Regarding the research as a whole: Of the roughly twelve resected lesions, three were clinical stage cT0, three were cTa, three were cT1, and three were cT2 or greater. TCR repertoire clonality in bladder tumors was compared with TCR repertoire clonality in benign bladder inflammation. A total of eleven to twelve patients who had bladder lesions and were undergoing transurethral resection were prospectively identified. Twelve resected bladder lesions were studied, comprising urothelial carcinoma (UC+) and benign (UC-) specimens. What the research found in general, with its limitations: Fewer T cells were found in urothelial carcinoma specimens than in benign specimens, with medians of about 5,000 and 25,000, respectively. The median percentage of tumor infiltrating lymphocytes was 2% in carcinoma specimens and roughly 11% in benign specimens. In carcinoma specimens, up to about 15% of infiltrating lymphocytes were accounted for by a single T-cell clone, compared with more than 1.5% in benign specimens.

Resected bladder lesions in which urothelial carcinoma was absent were designated as benign (UC-) specimens. Specimens of bladder lesions were obtained during transurethral resection and kept at -80C. DNA was extracted from bladder specimens collected at transurethral resection. This TCR was sampled from a human donor with a benign inflammatory bladder lesion. The V and J genes are TRBV2 and TRBJ1-1; the D gene is not confidently resolved. What was sequenced was tumor-infiltrating cells from bladder cancer. Read as DNA, the sequence is TGTGCCAGCAGTGAAAAGAAAACTGAAGCTTTCTTT. This is translated as CASSEKKTEAFF.